The 20 T cell receptor beta chains presented below share a single source sample, sequenced in a study of beta chain features in type 1 diabetes. Every bit of the isolated RNA underwent reverse transcription, so sequencing read expressed TCRB transcripts. Libraries were prepared by immunoSEQ multiplex PCR; TCRdb keeps only in-frame clonotypes and omits some of them. The sample includes 350,000 or so clones, 15% to 20% of them seen just once. The sequenced material came from naive CD4+ T cells from blood. These receptor sequences come from a woman between 18 and 29 years old in good health.

DNA for the CDR3: TGTGCCAGCAGCTTACGACTAGCGGGAACCTACAATGAGCAGTTCTTC. Translating it yields CASSLRLAGTYNEQFF. The chain combines TRBV11-2 with TRBJ2-1, with 11 bases matching TRBD2. V dropped 2 bases and J dropped 2; count of bases not matched to a gene: 2. This CDR3 has 16 amino acids. Germline values: CDR1 SGHAT, CDR2 FQNNGV.

The chain couples TRBV5-1 to TRBJ2-5; 9 bases fit TRBD2. Germline trimming cut 0 bases from V and 2 bases from J; bases unmatched to any gene: 2. Germline V gene sequence: CDR1 SGHRS, CDR2 YFSETQ. The CDR3 covers 15 residues. The CDR3 sequence is CASSLASGTQETQYF. The CDR3 DNA reads TGCGCCAGCAGCTTGGCTAGCGGGACACAAGAGACCCAGTACTTC.

The chain combines TRBV9 with TRBJ2-2; TRBD2 aligns across 7 bases. V gave up 4 bases and J gave up 6 bases; unmatched junction bases: 12. The CDR3 has 16 residues. Germline lookup yields CDR1 SGDLS and CDR2 YYNGEE. The CDR3 sequence: CASSLGLPPPSGELFF. In DNA form, the CDR3 reads TGTGCCAGCAGCTTGGGACTACCGCCCCCCTCCGGGGAGCTGTTTTTT. The full variable domain, its missing parts supplied by reference TRBV9 and TRBJ2-2, is DSGVTQTPKHLITATGQRVTLRCSPRSGDLSVYWYQQSLDQGLQFLIQYYNGEERAKGNILERFSAQQFPDLHSELNLSSLELGDSALYFCASSLGLPPPSGELFFGEGSRLTVL.

The chain uses TRBV29-1 and TRBJ1-4, with TRBD1 matching 7 bases. Germline values: CDR1 SQVTM, CDR2 ANQGSEA. The CDR3 length is 14 residues. The ends lost 6 bases at V and 4 bases at J; junction bases unmatched: 8. The CDR3 reads CSVASGTDNEKLFF. CDR3 nucleotide sequence: TGCAGCGTGGCATCGGGGACAGATAATGAAAAACTGTTTTTT.

The genes are TRBV13 and TRBJ2-3; 7 bases line up with TRBD2. With 3 bases clipped from V and 0 bases from J, the junction kept 6 bases outside the gene matches. This CDR3 contains 16 residues. The germline V gene has CDR1 PRHDT and CDR2 FYEKMQ (reference sequence). CDR3 sequence: CASSLLTSSSTDTQYF. CDR3 bases: TGTGCCAGCAGCTTGCTGACTAGCAGTAGCACAGATACGCAGTATTTT.

This clone was picked up a small number of times. CDR3 DNA sequence: TGTGCCAGCAGCCCGAGCGACTTCCCTCGCGGCTACACCTTC. Translating it yields CASSPSDFPRGYTF. The rearrangement uses TRBV5-4 and TRBJ1-2; unclear D gene. V lost 4 bases and J lost 8, with 18 bases in between. The CDR3 totals 14 residues. CDR1 is SGHNT, CDR2 YYREEE, per germline (reference sequence).

The V gene is TRBV5-4, the J gene TRBJ2-2; TRBD1 matches at 12 bases. The length of the CDR3 is 17 residues. J was trimmed by 6 bases and V by 2 bases; bases with no gene match: 8. From germline, CDR1 is SGHNT and CDR2 YYREEE (reference sequence). The DNA for the CDR3 is TGTGCCAGCAGCTTACCACCGGGACAGGGGGCATCCGGGGAGCTGTTTTTT. This sequence encodes CASSLPPGQGASGELFF.

The chain recombines TRBV5-1 with TRBJ2-1; 9 nucleotides agree with TRBD1. V lost 4 bases and J lost 6; bases outside the gene matches: 8. Germline-derived CDR1 and CDR2 are SGHRS and YFSETQ. This CDR3 is built from 15 residues. The CDR3 here is CASSQTGGQGNEQFF. The DNA of the CDR3 is TGCGCCAGCAGCCAAACAGGGGGACAGGGCAATGAGCAGTTCTTC.

V usage is TRBV7-2 and J usage is TRBJ1-2; 8 bases are shared with TRBD1. Germline values: CDR1 SGHTA, CDR2 FQGNSA. CDR3 length equals 13 residues. J lost 8 bases, V lost 5 bases, and 7 bases had no gene match. The CDR3 reads CASSQDRAGGYTF. In DNA form, the CDR3 reads TGTGCCAGCAGCCAGGACAGGGCCGGAGGCTACACCTTC.

This clone has more than one count but fewer than ten. The rearrangement joins TRBV14 to TRBJ1-1; D not resolved. Germline lookup yields CDR1 SGHDN and CDR2 FVKESK. This CDR3 contains 13 residues. V was shortened by 0 bases and J by 4 bases, with 6 bases between the two germline ends. CDR3 sequence (DNA): TGTGCCAGCAGCCAAGAACGACTCACTGAAGCTTTCTTT. It translates to CASSQERLTEAFF.

This clone was seen more than once but under ten times. The rearrangement joins TRBV7-8 to TRBJ2-7, with TRBD1 matching 9 bases. This CDR3 spans 15 amino acids. Germline CDR1 SGHVS, CDR2 FQNEAQ. After removal of 5 bases from V and 4 bases from J, the junction contained 9 bases not matched to a gene. The CDR3 DNA sequence: TGTGCCAGCAGCGAACCGGGACAGGGCTGGTACGAGCAGTACTTC. Residues: CASSEPGQGWYEQYF.

This clone showed up just a few times. The rearrangement joins TRBV12-5 to TRBJ1-1, with TRBD1 as a possible D gene (6 bases). V was cut by 1 base and J by 4 bases, with 7 bases left in between. CDR1 and CDR2 from the germline V gene are LGHNT and FRNRAP. The CDR3 is 13 residues long. The DNA of the CDR3 is TGTGCTAGTGGTTTGGAAGGGGGCACTGAAGCTTTCTTT. Its translation: CASGLEGGTEAFF.

With regard to this clone: Other DNA sequences in the sample encode the same CDR3. The gene calls are TRBV7-2 and TRBJ1-1, with D tentatively TRBD1 (5 bases). This CDR3 comprises 14 residues. Germline lookup yields CDR1 SGHTA and CDR2 FQGNSA. The ends were cut back, 2 bases at V and 1 base at J, with 8 bases in the middle. CDR3 bases: TGTGCCAGCAGCTTACAGGGTCGGAACACTGAAGCTTTCTTT. Its protein product is CASSLQGRNTEAFF.

The chain carries TRBV6-6 and TRBJ1-1; no definite D call. The CDR3 runs to 14 residues. Between the trimmed V and J ends, which lost 3 bases and 2 bases, there was a span of 10 bases. CDR1 MNHNY and CDR2 SVGAGI come from the germline V gene (reference sequence). This chain's CDR3 is CASSYGAANTEAFF. The CDR3 DNA follows: TGTGCCAGCAGTTATGGCGCGGCAAACACTGAAGCTTTCTTT.

The rearrangement joins TRBV11-2 to TRBJ2-5, with 8 bases matching TRBD2. V lost 5 bases and J lost 7; bases outside the gene matches: 12. Per germline, CDR1 SGHAT and CDR2 FQNNGV. The CDR3 spans 15 residues. CDR3 sequence (DNA): TGTGCCAGCAGCCGTATACAGCGGGAGTCGGGGACCCAGTACTTC. Its protein is CASSRIQRESGTQYF.

A remark on this clone: The sample holds other DNA sequences that translate to the same CDR3. V is TRBV7-3 and J is TRBJ1-1; D unresolved. V was clipped by 0 bases and J by 1 base, with 3 bases between them. The CDR3 totals 13 residues. From germline, CDR1 is SGHTA and CDR2 FQGTGA. CDR3 bases: TGTGCCAGCAGCTTAACAGCGAACACTGAAGCTTTCTTT. Translating it yields CASSLTANTEAFF.

This clone was recorded a few times. The chain has TRBV30 and TRBJ1-2; TRBD1 might be the D (5 bases). This CDR3 has 14 amino acids. CDR1 and CDR2 from the germline V gene are GTSNPN and SVGIG (reference sequence). V dropped 3 bases and J dropped 0 bases, with 11 bases sitting between them. This chain's CDR3 is CAWRQELTNYGYTF. The CDR3, as DNA: TGTGCCTGGAGACAGGAACTTACTAACTATGGCTACACCTTC.

The chain uses TRBV7-2 and TRBJ1-5; the D is unclear. V lost 5 bases and J 6 bases, leaving 8 bases between the germline ends. Germline V gives CDR1 SGHTA, CDR2 FQGNSA. The CDR3 runs to 12 residues. CDR3 protein: CASSPPGQPQHF. CDR3 sequence (DNA): TGTGCCAGCAGCCCACCAGGTCAGCCCCAGCATTTT. Using reference TRBV7-2 and TRBJ1-5 for the parts outside the CDR3, the full variable domain is GAGVSQSPSNKVTEKGKDVELRCDPISGHTALYWYRQSLGQGLEFLIYFQGNSAPDKSGLPSDRFSAERTGGSVSTLTIQRTQQEDSAVYLCASSPPGQPQHFGDGTRLSIL.

The sample holds a few counts of this clone. V gene TRBV30 combines with J gene TRBJ1-4, with D possibly matching TRBD1 (5 bases). The CDR3 length is 11 residues. The ends were cut back, 1 base at V and 8 bases at J, with 5 bases in the middle. Germline loops: CDR1 GTSNPN, CDR2 SVGIG (reference sequence). CDR3 sequence: CAWSEGEKLFF. CDR3 DNA: TGTGCCTGGAGTGAGGGGGAAAAACTGTTTTTT.

This clone has more than one count but fewer than ten. The chain couples TRBV5-6 to TRBJ1-2; D call uncertain. Trimming removed 4 bases at V and 4 bases at J, with 17 bases between. Germline CDR1 and CDR2: SGHDT and YYEEEE. This CDR3 region has 15 residues. DNA of the CDR3: TGTGCCAGCAGCGTAGCGCTGGAGACGTTCTATGGCTACACCTTC. This sequence encodes CASSVALETFYGYTF. The full variable domain, its missing parts supplied by reference TRBV5-6 and TRBJ1-2, is DAGVTQSPTHLIKTRGQQVTLRCSPKSGHDTVSWYQQALGQGPQFIFQYYEEEERQRGNFPDRFSGHQFPNYSSELNVNALLLGDSALYLCASSVALETFYGYTFGSGTRLTVV.